This T cell receptor beta chain was profiled in a study of OX40 agonist ivuxolimab in advanced cancers. The germline V and J ends were trimmed by 8 bases and 4 bases, with 17 bases remaining between them. The CDR3 consists of 14 residues. The germline V gene encodes CDR1 MNHNS and CDR2 SASEGT. The data were produced by immunoSEQ multiplex PCR, yet TCRdb's version contains in-frame clones alone and is incomplete. In the table there are fewer than 60,000 clones, about 88% of which are singletons. Specimen: CD4+ or CD8+ T cells sorted from blood, collected in a trial of the OX40 agonist ivuxolimab. The origin of this receptor is an adult with an advanced solid tumor such as melanoma, head and neck, liver or kidney cancer. The chain couples TRBV6-1 to TRBJ2-5; tentative D call: TRBD2 (6 bases). CDR3 amino acids: CASVPGVLGETQYF. The CDR3 bases are TGTGCCAGCGTCCCGGGAGTATTGGGAGAGACCCAGTACTTC.